A selection of T cell receptor beta chains follows, all from one sample in a study of cytomegalovirus exposure and HLA in healthy donors. Produced via immunoSEQ multiplex PCR; TCRdb's table is partial and in-frame only. This table has roughly 150,000 clones, around 80% appearing once. The material sequenced was PBMCs. The receptors derive from a male donor in good health and CMV-seropositive. Each CDR3 is given with its conserved first and last residue. The order of the fields is J gene, D gene, V gene, CDR3 protein. D genes are given only for firm matches.

j_call: TRBJ1-5; d_call: NA; v_call: TRBV7-2; cdr3_aa: CASTDRAGGNQPQHF
j_call: TRBJ1-5; d_call: TRBD1; v_call: TRBV5-8; cdr3_aa: CASSISGTGYNQPQHF
j_call: TRBJ1-2; d_call: NA; v_call: TRBV4-3; cdr3_aa: CASSEGSNYGYTF
j_call: TRBJ2-3; d_call: NA; v_call: TRBV15; cdr3_aa: CATSKRGRGTDTQYF
j_call: TRBJ1-2; d_call: NA; v_call: TRBV30; cdr3_aa: CAWNVNRFPDYGYTF
j_call: TRBJ1-3; d_call: NA; v_call: TRBV30; cdr3_aa: CAWSRGSSGNTIYF
j_call: TRBJ2-1; d_call: TRBD2; v_call: TRBV4-1; cdr3_aa: CASSQPRLGRASNEQFF
j_call: TRBJ2-2; d_call: TRBD2; v_call: TRBV29-1; cdr3_aa: CSVHGAGANTGELFF
j_call: TRBJ2-1; d_call: TRBD2; v_call: TRBV13; cdr3_aa: CASNSGRAANEQFF
j_call: TRBJ2-7; d_call: NA; v_call: TRBV19; cdr3_aa: CASSIVGGADEQYF
j_call: TRBJ1-2; d_call: TRBD1; v_call: TRBV10-2; cdr3_aa: CASRDTGGRDGYTF
j_call: TRBJ2-3; d_call: TRBD2; v_call: TRBV7-2; cdr3_aa: CASSLLLAGDTQYF
j_call: TRBJ1-2; d_call: NA; v_call: TRBV27; cdr3_aa: CASSLGQFYGYTF
j_call: TRBJ1-1; d_call: NA; v_call: TRBV4-3; cdr3_aa: CASSQDRRSEAFF
j_call: NA; d_call: NA; v_call: TRBV2; cdr3_aa: CASNSNYEQYF
j_call: TRBJ1-5; d_call: NA; v_call: TRBV28; cdr3_aa: CASSRLSLRYGNQPQHF
j_call: TRBJ1-6; d_call: TRBD1; v_call: TRBV9; cdr3_aa: CASSAQGGVGNSPLHF